What follows are 25 T cell receptor beta chains derived from one specimen sequenced in a study of control samples from healthy donors and cancer patients. Produced via immunoSEQ multiplex PCR; TCRdb's table is partial and in-frame only. The table records some 160,000 clones, about 94% of them present only once. The sequencing sample was made of blood. The source of these receptors is a woman in her thirties or forties in good health.

This chain connects TRBV13 to TRBJ2-3, with D perhaps being TRBD1 or TRBD2 (5 bases each). The CDR3 is made up of 15 amino acids. Germline assignment: CDR1 PRHDT and CDR2 FYEKMQ (reference sequence). Trimming shortened V by 1 base and J by 0 bases, and 8 bases separated the two germline ends. As DNA, the CDR3 is TGTGCCAGCAGCTTAGCGGGGCCTAGCACAGATACGCAGTATTTT. This sequence encodes CASSLAGPSTDTQYF.

The genes are TRBV6-5 and TRBJ1-6, with D unresolved. The V gene lost 7 bases and the J gene lost 6 bases, with 16 bases spanning the gap. The CDR3 has 15 residues. The V gene's germline CDR1 is MNHEY and CDR2 SVGAGI. The CDR3 here is CASTSGRRGNSPLHF. CDR3 in DNA: TGTGCCAGCACCTCCGGGCGGCGGGGTAATTCACCCCTCCACTTT.

As for this clone: The sample holds other DNA sequences that translate to the same CDR3. The chain joins TRBV29-1 to TRBJ1-1; 9 bases fit TRBD1. Germline trimming cut 6 bases from V and 4 bases from J; bases unmatched to any gene: 9. There are 14 residues in the CDR3. The germline gives CDR1 SQVTM, CDR2 ANQGSEA. CDR3 bases: TGCAGCGTGGAACAGGGGGCGAGGGGCACTGAAGCTTTCTTT. It yields the protein CSVEQGARGTEAFF.

This sequence joins TRBV9 and TRBJ1-1; D remains ambiguous. The CDR3 is 13 residues long. Trimming left V 4 bases short and J 7 bases short, with 14 bases between. Germline CDR1 and CDR2: SGDLS and YYNGEE. CDR3 nucleotides: TGTGCCAGCAGCAAACCGGGAGAAATTGAAGCTTTCTTT. Its translation is CASSKPGEIEAFF.

The V call is TRBV19, the J call TRBJ1-2; TRBD1 agrees at 10 bases. This CDR3 region has 14 residues. Germline V lookup: CDR1 LNHDA, CDR2 SQIVND (reference sequence). With 7 bases clipped from V and 1 base from J, the junction kept 3 bases outside the gene matches. The CDR3 DNA reads TGTGCCAGTATCCGGACAGGGGGTAACTATGGCTACACCTTC. It translates to CASIRTGGNYGYTF.

A single count supports this clone. The DNA for the CDR3 is TGTGCCAGCACGCGACGCCAGGGCGGCGAGCAGTACTTC. Translation: CASTRRQGGEQYF. The chain couples TRBV7-2 to TRBJ2-7, with a tentative D call TRBD1 (5 bases). V was clipped by 7 bases and J by 6 bases, with 16 bases between them. The CDR3 length is 13 residues. Germline CDR1 is SGHTA and CDR2 is FQGNSA.

This clone is a singleton in its sample. This chain joins TRBV19 and TRBJ2-1; D may be TRBD1 (6 bases). CDR3 length: 12 residues. The germline CDR1 and CDR2 sequences are LNHDA and SQIVND (reference sequence). The V end was cut by 6 bases, the J end by 9 bases, with 12 bases between. DNA of the CDR3: TGTGCCAGTAGAAACACAGGGAGTGAGCAGTTCTTC. Translation gives CASRNTGSEQFF.

The chain combines TRBV7-8 with TRBJ1-1; TRBD1 might be the D (6 bases). CDR3 length: 14 residues. Looked up from germline, CDR1 is SGHVS and CDR2 is FQNEAQ. V gave up 5 bases and J gave up 6 bases, with 16 bases separating them. This CDR3 reads CASSASEGGSEAFF. The CDR3 region has the DNA TGTGCCAGCAGCGCCTCCGAAGGGGGATCTGAAGCTTTCTTT. Looking up the rest from reference TRBV7-8 and TRBJ1-1 gives the full variable domain: GAGVSQSPRYKVAKRGQDVALRCDPISGHVSLFWYQQALGQGPEFLTYFQNEAQLDKSGLPSDRFFAERPEGSVSTLKIQRTQQEDSAVYLCASSASEGGSEAFFGQGTRLTVV.

The chain is built from TRBV5-6 and TRBJ2-1; D perhaps matches TRBD2 (5 bases). CDR3 length: 16 amino acids. Germline CDR1 and CDR2: SGHDT and YYEEEE. The V gene lost 0 bases and the J gene lost 6 bases, with 16 bases spanning the gap. This chain's CDR3 is CASSLVGWIGSNEQFF. Written as DNA, the CDR3 is TGTGCCAGCAGCTTGGTCGGTTGGATAGGGAGCAATGAGCAGTTCTTC.

V gene TRBV7-2 combines with J gene TRBJ1-4; a weak D match, TRBD1 (5 bases). Deletions cut 5 bases from V and 1 base from J, with 11 bases between. Germline CDR1 reads SGHTA; CDR2 reads FQGNSA. The CDR3 has 15 amino acids. CDR3: CASSPRDVTNEKLFF. The DNA of the CDR3 is TGTGCCAGCAGCCCACGGGACGTAACTAATGAAAAACTGTTTTTT. The full variable domain, rest sourced from reference TRBV7-2 and TRBJ1-4, is GAGVSQSPSNKVTEKGKDVELRCDPISGHTALYWYRQSLGQGLEFLIYFQGNSAPDKSGLPSDRFSAERTGGSVSTLTIQRTQQEDSAVYLCASSPRDVTNEKLFFGSGTQLSVL.

This chain uses TRBV6-1 with TRBJ1-2; tentatively, D is TRBD1 (6 bases). Trimming removed 4 bases at V and 4 bases at J, with 22 bases between. The V gene's germline CDR1 is MNHNS and CDR2 SASEGT. This CDR3 region has 17 residues. As DNA, the CDR3 is TGTGCCAGCAGTGGAGACCTCTTACAGGGTTGGGGCTATGGCTACACCTTC. Amino acid sequence: CASSGDLLQGWGYGYTF.

V gene TRBV4-3 combines with J gene TRBJ1-6; D is unresolved. In germline, CDR1 is LGHNA, CDR2 YSLEER. V lost 1 base, J lost 1 base, and 11 bases lay in between. The CDR3 is made up of 17 amino acids. In DNA, the CDR3 is TGCGCCAGCAGCCAAGGGCCGTTGGGGTCCTATAATTCACCCCTCCACTTT. The encoded protein is CASSQGPLGSYNSPLHF.

The chain combines TRBV14 with TRBJ1-2, with D maybe TRBD1 (5 bases). The CDR3 length is 16 residues. Germline V lookup: CDR1 SGHDN, CDR2 FVKESK. Trimming stripped 5 bases from V and 5 bases from J, with 21 bases between. The chain's CDR3 is CASSRGSTRSWYGYTF. The CDR3 region has the DNA TGTGCCAGCAGCAGGGGATCTACACGATCTTGGTATGGCTACACCTTC.

The chain has TRBV13 and TRBJ1-3, with 9 bases lining up with TRBD1. Germline CDR1 reads PRHDT; CDR2 reads FYEKMQ (reference sequence). The V gene end was trimmed by 1 base and the J gene end by 2 bases; junction bases not matched to a gene: 6. The CDR3 has 17 amino acids. CDR3 sequence: CASSLAAGQGTGNTIYF. As DNA, the CDR3 is TGTGCCAGCAGCTTAGCTGCGGGACAGGGTACTGGAAACACCATATATTTT. The whole variable domain, remainder taken from reference TRBV13 and TRBJ1-3, is AAGVIQSPRHLIKEKRETATLKCYPIPRHDTVYWYQQGPGQDPQFLISFYEKMQSDKGSIPDRFSAQQFSDYHSELNMSSLELGDSALYFCASSLAAGQGTGNTIYFGEGSWLTVV.

Notes on this clone: A junction end diverges from the germline sequence, so it may reflect a read error. Different DNA sequences within this sample yield the same CDR3. The chain couples TRBV14 to TRBJ2-7; perhaps TRBD1 as D (5 bases). The CDR3 spans 12 residues. Germline V gene data show CDR1 as SGHDN and CDR2 as FVKESK. The DNA of the CDR3 is TGCGCCAGCAGGCCACAGGACTACGAGCAGTACTTC. Translated: CASRPQDYEQYF.

This chain uses TRBV7-9 with TRBJ1-2; no clear D. V lost 1 base to trimming and J lost 2 bases, with 11 bases between them. Germline lookup yields CDR1 SEHNR and CDR2 FQNEAQ (reference sequence). There are 15 residues in the CDR3. The DNA for the CDR3 is TGTGCCAGCAGCTTAGTTCTAGGGAGGAACTATGGCTACACCTTC. Its translation is CASSLVLGRNYGYTF.

The gene calls are TRBV6-2 or TRBV6-3 and TRBJ1-5; TRBD1 is a possible D gene (5 bases). Germline V gives CDR1 MNHEY, CDR2 SVGEGT. This CDR3 has 15 residues. V was trimmed by 4 bases and J by 0 bases, leaving 10 bases between them. The CDR3 region is CASSLGGISNQPQHF. CDR3 bases: TGTGCCAGCAGTTTGGGGGGAATTAGCAATCAGCCCCAGCATTTT.

The V and J genes are TRBV6-2 or TRBV6-3 and TRBJ1-5; D gene unclear. Looked up from germline, CDR1 is MNHEY and CDR2 is SVGEGT. CDR3 length: 12 amino acids. Trimming stripped 5 bases from V and 4 bases from J, with 6 bases between. The CDR3 region is CASSPTNQPQHF. The CDR3 region has the DNA TGTGCCAGCAGTCCGACAAATCAGCCCCAGCATTTT.

J is TRBJ1-5 and V is TRBV18; D gene ambiguous. The CDR3 is made up of 15 amino acids. Germline V gene sequence: CDR1 KGHSH, CDR2 LQKENI. Trimming removed 2 bases from V and 5 bases from J, with 13 bases in between. The CDR3 DNA is TGTGCCAGCTCACCAGTTTCGGCAGAAGATCAGCCCCAGCATTTT. The encoded protein is CASSPVSAEDQPQHF.

J is TRBJ2-1 and V is TRBV7-3; possibly TRBD2 for D (5 bases). The germline gives CDR1 SGHTA, CDR2 FQGTGA. V was cut by 2 bases and J by 3 bases, with 8 bases left in between. The CDR3 consists of 14 residues. The CDR3 nucleotides are TGTGCCAGCAGCTTAGCCGGGATCTACAATGAGCAGTTCTTC. Amino acid sequence: CASSLAGIYNEQFF.

J is TRBJ1-3 and V is TRBV5-5; D not resolved. Trimming took 3 bases from V and 1 from J, leaving 8 bases between them. Germline values: CDR1 SGHKS, CDR2 YYEKEE (reference sequence). CDR3 length: 14 amino acids. The CDR3, as DNA: TGTGCCAGCAGCTCAGGATTATCTGGAAACACCATATATTTT. Protein sequence: CASSSGLSGNTIYF.

CDR3 residues: CASSKDSLLNEQYF. The CDR3 DNA is TGTGCCAGCAGCAAGGACAGTCTGCTCAACGAGCAGTACTTC. The chain employs TRBV7-2 and TRBJ2-7; D may be TRBD1 (6 bases). The germline V gene has CDR1 SGHTA and CDR2 FQGNSA. V gave up 5 bases and J gave up 5 bases, with 16 bases separating them. The CDR3 runs 14 residues.

The chain has TRBV19 and TRBJ2-3, with TRBD2 matching 16 bases. Germline trimming cut 11 bases from V and 0 bases from J; bases unmatched to any gene: 17. Germline CDR1 is LNHDA and CDR2 is SQIVND (reference sequence). The CDR3 is 20 residues long. CDR3: CAEHLSGLAGGANSTDTQYF. The CDR3 bases are TGTGCCGAACACCTTTCGGGACTAGCGGGGGGGGCCAACAGCACAGATACGCAGTATTTT.

This sequence joins TRBV19 and TRBJ2-2; no firm D call. CDR1 and CDR2 from the germline V gene are LNHDA and SQIVND (reference sequence). Trimming pared 3 bases from V and 1 base from J, leaving 6 bases between. CDR3 size: 14 residues. This CDR3 is CASSIQENTGELFF. Here the CDR3 DNA reads TGTGCCAGTAGTATTCAAGAGAACACCGGGGAGCTGTTTTTT.

The chain carries TRBV11-2 and TRBJ1-3; D remains unclear. V was clipped by 5 bases and J by 0 bases, with 11 bases between them. Germline CDR1 reads SGHAT; CDR2 reads FQNNGV. The CDR3 spans 15 residues. CDR3 nucleotides: TGTGCCAGCAGCCGGTCGGCGTTCTCTGGAAACACCATATATTTT. The encoded protein is CASSRSAFSGNTIYF.